A single sample gave rise to the 28 T cell receptor beta chains below, sequenced in a study of shared T cell receptors in the human thymus. Sequencing used immunoSEQ multiplex PCR; TCRdb keeps in-frame clones, though not all of them. The data hold 650,000 to 950,000 clones, with 70% to 90% observed a single time. These data are also associated with another study on human thymus T cells.

Material: thymocytes. These receptors all stem from a girl in the first two years of life with a congenital heart defect.

V and J are TRBV6-5 and TRBJ2-7, with a tentative D call TRBD1 (6 bases). The V gene's germline CDR1 is MNHEY and CDR2 SVGAGI. Trimming removed 7 bases at V and 6 bases at J, with 16 bases between. CDR3 size: 13 residues. CDR3 in amino acids: CASKSQGKGEQYF. The CDR3, as DNA: TGTGCCAGCAAGTCCCAGGGGAAAGGCGAGCAGTACTTC.

J is TRBJ1-1 and V is TRBV5-1; TRBD1 might be the D (6 bases). Per the germline V gene, CDR1 is SGHRS and CDR2 is YFSETQ. The CDR3 contains 16 residues. With 2 bases removed from V and 1 base from J, the gap between germline ends came to 15 bases. The CDR3 protein is CASSLLRQDTNTEAFF. CDR3 DNA sequence: TGCGCCAGCAGCTTATTAAGACAGGACACGAACACTGAAGCTTTCTTT.

The chain links TRBV7-8 to TRBJ1-2; TRBD1 agrees at 8 bases. The germline V gene encodes CDR1 SGHVS and CDR2 FQNEAQ. This CDR3 is built from 18 residues. J lost 3 bases, V lost 3 bases, and 15 bases had no gene match. The CDR3 DNA is TGTGCCAGCAGCTTCCCGTTTACCCAGGGGGCAGGGTACTATGGCTACACCTTC. Encoded protein: CASSFPFTQGAGYYGYTF.

This clone was recorded only once. The DNA of the CDR3 is TGTGCCAGCAGCCCCCCGTCGGGAACCGCTGAAGCTTTCTTT. Its protein product is CASSPPSGTAEAFF. V and J are TRBV7-2 and TRBJ1-1; unclear D gene. CDR3 size: 14 residues. The V gene lost 5 bases and the J gene lost 6 bases, with 16 bases spanning the gap. Germline-derived CDR1 and CDR2 are SGHTA and FQGNSA.

The J gene is TRBJ2-6, the V gene TRBV14; perhaps TRBD2 as D (6 bases). The CDR3 spans 19 residues. V lost 2 bases and J 2 bases, leaving 19 bases between the germline ends. Germline V lookup: CDR1 SGHDN, CDR2 FVKESK. The CDR3 DNA is TGTGCCAGCAGCCAAACTCCAGGGAGGCCCCAACCTGGGGCCAACGTCCTGACTTTC. Encoded protein: CASSQTPGRPQPGANVLTF.

The chain is built from TRBV5-8 and TRBJ1-2; D unresolved. Trimming stripped 1 base from V and 7 bases from J, with 17 bases between. The CDR3 is 15 residues long. CDR1 is SGHTS and CDR2 is YDEGEE in the germline V gene. For the CDR3, the DNA is TGTGCCAGCAGCTTGTGGGAGACGTGTCGTTGTGGCTACACCTTC. Translation gives CASSLWETCRCGYTF.

The chain uses TRBV11-2 and TRBJ1-4; maybe TRBD1 (5 bases). Trimming left V 2 bases short and J 8 bases short, with 15 bases between. There are 15 residues in the CDR3. CDR1 is SGHAT and CDR2 is FQNNGV in the germline V gene. This CDR3 reads CASSLLLQEGEKLFF. As DNA, the CDR3 is TGTGCCAGCAGCTTACTTCTACAGGAGGGGGAAAAACTGTTTTTT.

The chain recombines TRBV10-2 with TRBJ2-7; D is possibly TRBD2 (5 bases). Germline V gene lookup returns CDR1 WSHSY and CDR2 SAAADI. V gave up 0 bases and J gave up 2 bases, with 8 bases separating them. The CDR3 covers 14 residues. CDR3 protein: CASSESRVPYEQYF. As DNA, the CDR3 is TGCGCCAGCAGTGAGTCGCGGGTCCCCTACGAGCAGTACTTC.

The rearrangement joins TRBV4-3 to TRBJ1-2; 7 bases line up with TRBD1. The V gene's germline CDR1 is LGHNA and CDR2 YSLEER. J was trimmed by 0 bases and V by 4 bases; bases with no gene match: 2. This CDR3 region has 14 residues. As DNA, the CDR3 is TGCGCCAGCAGCCGGGACAGATCTAACTATGGCTACACCTTC. Its translation: CASSRDRSNYGYTF.

The table lists this clone with a count of one. This chain uses TRBV29-1 with TRBJ1-1; no clear D. The V gene's germline CDR1 is SQVTM and CDR2 ANQGSEA. The CDR3 loop spans 12 amino acids. This CDR3 reads CTTRGAPNEAFF. Written as DNA, the CDR3 is TGCACCACCCGAGGTGCCCCTAATGAAGCTTTCTTT.

V usage is TRBV9 and J usage is TRBJ1-4; the D gene is possibly TRBD1 (6 bases). V was shortened by 0 bases and J by 8 bases, with 14 bases between the two germline ends. This CDR3 comprises 15 residues. Germline assignment: CDR1 SGDLS and CDR2 YYNGEE. CDR3 sequence (DNA): TGTGCCAGCAGCGTAGGGGACAATTCTGGCGAAAAACTGTTTTTT. Translating it yields CASSVGDNSGEKLFF.

The rearrangement links TRBV7-9 to TRBJ1-2; the D is unclear. V was shortened by 8 bases and J by 4 bases, with 17 bases between the two germline ends. The germline CDR1 and CDR2 sequences are SEHNR and FQNEAQ (reference sequence). This CDR3 has 14 amino acids. The CDR3 loop reads CASRCGDGGYGYTF. The CDR3 DNA reads TGTGCCAGCCGTTGCGGTGACGGCGGCTATGGCTACACCTTC.

This sequence joins TRBV7-6 and TRBJ1-5, with 11 positions matching TRBD1. CDR3 length: 20 amino acids. Germline V gives CDR1 SGHVS, CDR2 FNYEAQ. Unmatched junction bases numbered 11, after V lost 1 base and J lost 0 bases. The CDR3 bases are TGTGCCAGCAGCTTAGGGCTCAGGGACAGGGGGTCGGATAGCAATCAGCCCCAGCATTTT. Protein sequence: CASSLGLRDRGSDSNQPQHF. Full variable domain (remainder filled in from reference TRBV7-6 and TRBJ1-5): GAGVSQSPRYKVTKRGQDVALRCDPISGHVSLYWYRQALGQGPEFLTYFNYEAQQDKSGLPNDRFSAERPEGSISTLTIQRTEQRDSAMYRCASSLGLRDRGSDSNQPQHFGDGTRLSIL.

The chain carries TRBV29-1 and TRBJ2-7, with D possibly matching TRBD1 (6 bases). The CDR3 sequence is 14 residues long. The V end lost 1 base, the J end lost 3 bases, and 13 bases lay between the germline ends. The germline gives CDR1 SQVTM, CDR2 ANQGSEA. CDR3 sequence: CSVEGAGTRYEQYF. The DNA for the CDR3 is TGCAGCGTTGAAGGGGCAGGGACACGCTACGAGCAGTACTTC.

V is TRBV28 and J is TRBJ2-2; 7 nucleotides align to TRBD2. CDR3 length: 13 residues. Germline trimming cut 6 bases from V and 7 bases from J; bases unmatched to any gene: 5. Per the germline V gene, CDR1 is MDHEN and CDR2 is SYDVKM. CDR3 protein: CASSGGFVGELFF. In nucleotides, the CDR3 is TGTGCCAGCAGCGGGGGGTTTGTCGGGGAGCTGTTTTTT.

This clone was observed a single time. The chain carries TRBV4-1 and TRBJ1-5; D is unclear. Trimming stripped 0 bases from V and 4 bases from J, with 19 bases between. The V gene's germline CDR1 is MGHRA and CDR2 YSYEKL. The CDR3 loop spans 18 amino acids. CDR3 in DNA: TGCGCCAGCAGCCAAGACCACACCCCGGTCGAGGGAAATCAGCCCCAGCATTTT. It encodes CASSQDHTPVEGNQPQHF.

The genes are TRBV5-1 and TRBJ2-7, with unresolved D. V lost 0 bases, J lost 0 bases, and 10 bases lay in between. Germline assignment: CDR1 SGHRS and CDR2 YFSETQ. This CDR3 spans 15 amino acids. The CDR3 DNA follows: TGCGCCAGCAGCTTGGGAGGTCGTGACTCCTACGAGCAGTACTTC. This sequence encodes CASSLGGRDSYEQYF. Looking up the rest from reference TRBV5-1 and TRBJ2-7 gives the full variable domain: KAGVTQTPRYLIKTRGQQVTLSCSPISGHRSVSWYQQTPGQGLQFLFEYFSETQRNKGNFPGRFSGRQFSNSRSEMNVSTLELGDSALYLCASSLGGRDSYEQYFGPGTRLTVT.

The chain uses TRBV9 and TRBJ2-7, with D possibly matching TRBD2 (6 bases). Trimming removed 7 bases from V and 2 bases from J, with 13 bases in between. Germline CDR1 reads SGDLS; CDR2 reads YYNGEE. The CDR3 is made up of 13 amino acids. The CDR3 protein is CASSGGATYEQYF. The DNA for the CDR3 is TGTGCCAGCTCAGGCGGGGCCACCTACGAGCAGTACTTC.

The genes are TRBV11-2 and TRBJ2-3, with 9 bases lining up with TRBD2. The CDR3 runs to 15 residues. Trimming removed 5 bases from V and 1 base from J; junction bases left unmatched: 4. The germline gives CDR1 SGHAT, CDR2 FQNNGV. CDR3 nucleotides: TGTGCCAGCAGCCCTAGCGGGGCTGGCACAGATACGCAGTATTTT. Its protein is CASSPSGAGTDTQYF.

This clone was picked up one time. This chain uses TRBV6-6 with TRBJ2-7; D ambiguous. The germline V gene encodes CDR1 MNHNY and CDR2 SVGAGI (reference sequence). This CDR3 has 13 residues. V shed 6 bases and J shed 2 bases, with 11 bases lying between them. The CDR3: CASSATAPYEQYF. The DNA for the CDR3 is TGTGCCAGCAGCGCTACTGCTCCCTACGAGCAGTACTTC.

The chain carries TRBV10-2 and TRBJ1-2; 7 nucleotides align to TRBD1. This CDR3 region has 17 residues. Germline V gene sequence: CDR1 WSHSY, CDR2 SAAADI. V shed 5 bases and J 4 bases; nucleotides not matched to a gene: 16. CDR3 sequence reads: CASSPNSTGRLSYGYTF. The CDR3 nucleotides are TGCGCCAGCAGTCCCAATTCGACAGGGCGCCTATCCTATGGCTACACCTTC.

The rearrangement links TRBV28 to TRBJ1-6; 7 nucleotides align to TRBD1. The CDR3 consists of 17 residues. Germline CDR1 and CDR2: MDHEN and SYDVKM. V gave up 4 bases and J gave up 9 bases; unmatched junction bases: 15. The DNA for the CDR3 is TGTGCCAGCAGTTCCCACCTCCGGGACAGAAGACTTTCACCCCTCCACTTT. Translation: CASSSHLRDRRLSPLHF.

The genes are TRBV28 and TRBJ1-3; 9 nucleotides line up with TRBD1. The length of the CDR3 is 19 residues. V lost 4 bases and J lost 0; bases outside the gene matches: 13. Germline-derived CDR1 and CDR2 are MDHEN and SYDVKM. This chain's CDR3 is CASSWGTGGDWDSGNTIYF. In DNA form, the CDR3 reads TGTGCCAGCAGTTGGGGAACAGGGGGCGATTGGGACTCTGGAAACACCATATATTTT.

The chain carries TRBV7-6 and TRBJ1-6, with a tentative D call TRBD1 (6 bases). This CDR3 has 18 residues. V lost 1 base and J lost 10, with 23 bases in between. CDR1 SGHVS and CDR2 FNYEAQ come from the germline V gene. In DNA, the CDR3 is TGTGCCAGCAGCTTAGTCTCTGGAAGGGGGTCGGAGCGGTCACCCCTCCACTTT. It codes for CASSLVSGRGSERSPLHF.

The chain employs TRBV6-1 and TRBJ2-7; weak D call: TRBD1 (5 bases). Germline V gene lookup returns CDR1 MNHNS and CDR2 SASEGT. Between the trimmed V and J ends, which lost 2 bases and 6 bases, there was a span of 23 bases. The CDR3 runs 17 residues. The CDR3 sequence: CASSEPPPAQGVGEQYF. The CDR3 DNA reads TGTGCCAGCAGTGAACCCCCTCCAGCTCAAGGGGTCGGCGAGCAGTACTTC.

This clone has just a few counts. The chain carries TRBV7-2 and TRBJ1-6; 7 bases are shared with TRBD1. V lost 6 bases and J lost 0; bases outside the gene matches: 2. Germline V gene sequence: CDR1 SGHTA, CDR2 FQGNSA. This CDR3 has 15 amino acids. CDR3 sequence: CASRRTGSYNSPLHF. The CDR3, as DNA: TGTGCCAGCAGGAGGACAGGCTCCTATAATTCACCCCTCCACTTT.

The table lists this clone with a few counts. The chain is built from TRBV28 and TRBJ2-7, with TRBD1 identical over 9 bases. The germline V gene encodes CDR1 MDHEN and CDR2 SYDVKM. This CDR3 comprises 21 residues. V lost 5 bases to trimming and J lost 5 bases; unmatched junction nucleotides: 28. CDR3 nucleotide sequence: TGTGCCAGCAGTCGACCCCACACCGTAGGGTTCCGGGACAGGGTTTCCCACGAGCAGTACTTC. Its protein is CASSRPHTVGFRDRVSHEQYF.

The chain carries TRBV27 and TRBJ1-1; unclear D gene. The CDR3 has 15 amino acids. V was shortened by 6 bases and J by 1 base, with 15 bases between the two germline ends. CDR1 and CDR2 from the germline V gene are MNHEY and SMNVEV (reference sequence). The CDR3 DNA sequence: TGTGCCAGCAGATTCTCGGACTGGAGGAACACTGAAGCTTTCTTT. It specifies CASRFSDWRNTEAFF.